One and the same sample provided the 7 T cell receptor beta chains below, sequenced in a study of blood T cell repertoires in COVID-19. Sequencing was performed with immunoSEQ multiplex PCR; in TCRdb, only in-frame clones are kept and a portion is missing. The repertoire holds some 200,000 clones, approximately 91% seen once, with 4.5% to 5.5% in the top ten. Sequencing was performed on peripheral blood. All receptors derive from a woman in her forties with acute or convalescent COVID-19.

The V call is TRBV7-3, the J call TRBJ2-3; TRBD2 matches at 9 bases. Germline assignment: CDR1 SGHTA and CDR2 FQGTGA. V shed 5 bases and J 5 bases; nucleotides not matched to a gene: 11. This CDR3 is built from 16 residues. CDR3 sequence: CASSMAGTSRGDTQYF. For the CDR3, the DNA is TGTGCCAGCAGCATGGCCGGGACTAGCCGGGGAGATACGCAGTATTTT. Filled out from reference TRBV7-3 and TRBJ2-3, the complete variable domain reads GAGVSQTPSNKVTEKGKYVELRCDPISGHTALYWYRQSLGQGPEFLIYFQGTGAADDSGLPNDRFFAVRPEGSVSTLKIQRTERGDSAVYLCASSMAGTSRGDTQYFGPGTRLTVL.

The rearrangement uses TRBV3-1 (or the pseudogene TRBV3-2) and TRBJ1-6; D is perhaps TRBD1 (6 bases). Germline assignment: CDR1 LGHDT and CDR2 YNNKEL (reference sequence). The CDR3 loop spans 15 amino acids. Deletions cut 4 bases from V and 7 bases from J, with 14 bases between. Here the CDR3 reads CASSLQAGGNSPLHF. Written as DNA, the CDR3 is TGTGCCAGCAGCCTGCAGGCGGGGGGCAATTCACCCCTCCACTTT.

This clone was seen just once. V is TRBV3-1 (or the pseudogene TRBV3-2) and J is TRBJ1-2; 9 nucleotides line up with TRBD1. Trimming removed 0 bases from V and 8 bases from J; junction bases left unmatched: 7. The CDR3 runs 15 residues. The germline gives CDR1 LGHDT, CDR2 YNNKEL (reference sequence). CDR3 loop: CASSQDSGTGRGYTF. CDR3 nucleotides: TGTGCCAGCAGCCAAGACAGCGGGACAGGGCGCGGCTACACCTTC.

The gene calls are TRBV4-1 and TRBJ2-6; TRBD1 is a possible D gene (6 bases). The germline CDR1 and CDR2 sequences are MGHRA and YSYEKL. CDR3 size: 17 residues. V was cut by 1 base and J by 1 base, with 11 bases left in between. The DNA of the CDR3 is TGCGCCAGCAGCCAAGGGACAGCAATTTCTGGGGCCAACGTCCTGACTTTC. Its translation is CASSQGTAISGANVLTF.

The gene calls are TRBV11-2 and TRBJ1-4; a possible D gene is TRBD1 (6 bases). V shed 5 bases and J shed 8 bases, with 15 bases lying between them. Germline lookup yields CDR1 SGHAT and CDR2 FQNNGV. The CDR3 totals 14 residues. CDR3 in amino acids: CASSPDRIKEKLFF. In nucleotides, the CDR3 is TGTGCCAGCAGCCCGGACAGAATCAAGGAAAAACTGTTTTTT.

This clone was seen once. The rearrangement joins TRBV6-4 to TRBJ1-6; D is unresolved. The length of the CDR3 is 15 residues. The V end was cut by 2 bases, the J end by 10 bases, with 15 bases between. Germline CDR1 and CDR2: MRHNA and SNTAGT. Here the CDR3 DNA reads TGTGCCAGCAGTGACGGCCTCCCGGGAGCGTCACCCCTCCACTTT. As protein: CASSDGLPGASPLHF.

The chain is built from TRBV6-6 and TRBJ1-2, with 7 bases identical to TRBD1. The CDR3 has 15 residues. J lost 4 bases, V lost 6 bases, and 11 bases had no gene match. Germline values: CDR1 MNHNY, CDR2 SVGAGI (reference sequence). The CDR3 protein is CASSIPRQGGYGYTF. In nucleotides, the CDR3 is TGTGCCAGCAGCATTCCGCGACAGGGCGGCTATGGCTACACCTTC.